A selection of T cell receptor beta chains follows, all from one sample in a study of CD8+ T cells in alopecia areata. Repertoires were generated with immunoSEQ multiplex PCR, while TCRdb's copy carries only in-frame clones and drops some. The data hold approximately 150,000 clones, with less than 80% observed a single time. This sample comprised CD4+ T cells sorted from blood, obtained at week 24, from a patient treated with tofacitinib. These receptor sequences come from a human donor with alopecia areata. The CDR3 runs from the conserved cysteine through the conserved F or W. The D gene is left open where the match is weak. Part of the rows lack a size; the others show once, few, many or a class for expanded clones.

d_call: NA; v_call: TRBV15; j_call: TRBJ2-3; clone_size: few; cdr3_nt: TGTGCCACCAGCAGAGATACGCAGTATTTT; cdr3_aa: CATSRDTQYF
d_call: NA; v_call: TRBV4-2; j_call: TRBJ1-1; clone_size: few; cdr3_nt: TGTGCCAGCAGTTCAAGAGAGAACACTGAAGCTTTCTTT; cdr3_aa: CASSSRENTEAFF
d_call: NA; v_call: TRBV6-5; j_call: TRBJ2-3; clone_size: NA; cdr3_nt: TGTGCCAGCACTAAATGGGATGGAGGCACAGATACGCAGTATTTT; cdr3_aa: CASTKWDGGTDTQYF
d_call: TRBD1; v_call: TRBV6-6; j_call: TRBJ1-1; clone_size: NA; cdr3_nt: TGTGCCAGCAGTTACGGGGACAGGGCGGCCCAGGAAGCTTTCTTT; cdr3_aa: CASSYGDRAAQEAFF
d_call: TRBD1; v_call: TRBV9; j_call: TRBJ1-2; clone_size: few; cdr3_nt: TGTGCCAGCAGCGCGGGACAGGGCGAATTTGAGGGCTACACCTTC; cdr3_aa: CASSAGQGEFEGYTF
d_call: TRBD1; v_call: TRBV29-1; j_call: TRBJ2-1; clone_size: once; cdr3_nt: TGCAGCTCAGGGTGGGACAGGGGGCCAGGTGAGCAGTTCTTC; cdr3_aa: CSSGWDRGPGEQFF
d_call: TRBD1; v_call: TRBV30; j_call: TRBJ2-7; clone_size: few; cdr3_nt: TGTGCCTGGAGTCGACAGGGCGGCTCCTACGAGCAGTACTTC; cdr3_aa: CAWSRQGGSYEQYF
d_call: NA; v_call: TRBV29-1; j_call: TRBJ2-1; clone_size: NA; cdr3_nt: TGCAGCGTTCTTCGCGGGGGCGGGGATGAGCAGTTCTTC; cdr3_aa: CSVLRGGGDEQFF
d_call: TRBD2; v_call: TRBV9; j_call: TRBJ2-3; clone_size: NA; cdr3_nt: TGTGCCAGCAGCGTAGTCAGCGGGGGGTCGGCAGATACGCAGTATTTT; cdr3_aa: CASSVVSGGSADTQYF
d_call: TRBD2; v_call: TRBV29-1; j_call: TRBJ2-7; clone_size: NA; cdr3_nt: TGCAGCGTTGAAGATCGGGGGGAGTCCTACGAGCAGTACTTC; cdr3_aa: CSVEDRGESYEQYF
d_call: NA; v_call: TRBV18; j_call: TRBJ2-2; clone_size: NA; cdr3_nt: TGTGCCAGCTCACCGAGACAGGCAACATCGAACACCGGGGAGCTGTTTTTT; cdr3_aa: CASSPRQATSNTGELFF
d_call: TRBD1; v_call: TRBV4-1; j_call: TRBJ1-1; clone_size: NA; cdr3_nt: TGCGCCAGCAGCCTCAGTGGGACAGGGGCGAACACTGAAGCTTTCTTT; cdr3_aa: CASSLSGTGANTEAFF
d_call: NA; v_call: TRBV29-1; j_call: TRBJ2-7; clone_size: few; cdr3_nt: TGCAGCGTTGAGGTAACTAGCTCCTACGAGCAGTACTTC; cdr3_aa: CSVEVTSSYEQYF
d_call: TRBD2; v_call: TRBV7-8; j_call: TRBJ2-1; clone_size: once; cdr3_nt: TGTGCCAGCAGCAATTTCAAAGGACTAGCGGGGTCGCAGTTCTTC; cdr3_aa: CASSNFKGLAGSQFF
d_call: TRBD1; v_call: TRBV5-1; j_call: TRBJ2-2; clone_size: NA; cdr3_nt: TGCGCCAGCAGCCCCGGACAGGGAACCGGGGAGCTGTTTTTT; cdr3_aa: CASSPGQGTGELFF
d_call: TRBD1; v_call: TRBV13; j_call: TRBJ2-7; clone_size: once; cdr3_nt: TGTGCCAGCAGATTCGGACAGGGGAAAGAGCAGTACTTC; cdr3_aa: CASRFGQGKEQYF
d_call: NA; v_call: TRBV5-4; j_call: TRBJ2-1; clone_size: NA; cdr3_nt: TGTGCCGGAACCCGACCGGGCGGGCGGCGGTTCTTC; cdr3_aa: CAGTRPGGRRFF
d_call: NA; v_call: TRBV7-8; j_call: TRBJ2-7; clone_size: NA; cdr3_nt: TGTGCCAGCAGCTTAGACGGGTTGTGGAACTTC; cdr3_aa: CASSLDGLWNF
d_call: NA; v_call: TRBV25-1; j_call: TRBJ2-3; clone_size: few; cdr3_nt: TGTGCCAGCAGTGAACAGGGAGGTACGCAGTATTTT; cdr3_aa: CASSEQGGTQYF
d_call: TRBD1; v_call: TRBV10-3; j_call: TRBJ2-3; clone_size: NA; cdr3_nt: TGTGCCATCAAAGGGGGCCCAGATACGCAGTATTTT; cdr3_aa: CAIKGGPDTQYF
d_call: NA; v_call: TRBV2; j_call: TRBJ2-3; clone_size: NA; cdr3_nt: TGTGCCAGCAGTTACCCTCAGGACTCTCAGCGTCCAGATACGCAGTATTTT; cdr3_aa: CASSYPQDSQRPDTQYF
d_call: NA; v_call: TRBV2; j_call: TRBJ2-4; clone_size: NA; cdr3_nt: TGTGCCAGCAGTGGCGGACGCCCCCTGAGCACTCAGTACTTC; cdr3_aa: CASSGGRPLSTQYF
d_call: NA; v_call: TRBV4-2; j_call: TRBJ2-5; clone_size: NA; cdr3_nt: TGTGCCAGCAGCCAAGACAGTGGGGAGACCCAGTACTTC; cdr3_aa: CASSQDSGETQYF
d_call: NA; v_call: TRBV29-1; j_call: TRBJ2-2; clone_size: NA; cdr3_nt: TGCAGCGTTGAAGTGCGGGGGCGGAACACCGGGGAGCTGTTTTTT; cdr3_aa: CSVEVRGRNTGELFF
d_call: TRBD2; v_call: TRBV2; j_call: TRBJ2-5; clone_size: few; cdr3_nt: TGTGCCAGCAGCCTATGGACTAGTAGTCTGGAGACCCAGTACTTC; cdr3_aa: CASSLWTSSLETQYF
d_call: NA; v_call: TRBV25-1; j_call: TRBJ2-5; clone_size: NA; cdr3_nt: TGTGCCAGCCAACCCCAGGGCGGGGACGGAGAGACCCAGTACTTC; cdr3_aa: CASQPQGGDGETQYF
d_call: NA; v_call: TRBV28; j_call: TRBJ1-6; clone_size: few; cdr3_nt: TGTGCCAGCAGGATCAGTCGATTTAATTCACCCCTCCACTTT; cdr3_aa: CASRISRFNSPLHF
d_call: TRBD1; v_call: TRBV29-1; j_call: TRBJ1-2; clone_size: NA; cdr3_nt: TGCAGCGCCCTGGACAGGGGGTCGAGTGGCTACACCTTC; cdr3_aa: CSALDRGSSGYTF
d_call: NA; v_call: TRBV7-9; j_call: TRBJ1-1; clone_size: few; cdr3_nt: TGTGCCAGCAGCTTCGGACGGGAGAACACTGAAGCTTTCTTT; cdr3_aa: CASSFGRENTEAFF
d_call: NA; v_call: TRBV4-2; j_call: TRBJ2-5; clone_size: NA; cdr3_nt: TGTGCCAGCAGCCAGGACCGCCGAGAGACCCAGTACTTC; cdr3_aa: CASSQDRRETQYF
d_call: NA; v_call: TRBV4-1; j_call: TRBJ1-2; clone_size: NA; cdr3_nt: TGCGCCAGCAGCCAAGATCCAGTTAACTATGGCTACACCTTC; cdr3_aa: CASSQDPVNYGYTF
d_call: TRBD2; v_call: TRBV30; j_call: TRBJ2-3; clone_size: NA; cdr3_nt: TGTGCCGGGGCGGGGGGGAACACAGATACGCAGTATTTT; cdr3_aa: CAGAGGNTDTQYF
d_call: NA; v_call: TRBV7-2; j_call: TRBJ1-2; clone_size: many; cdr3_nt: TGTGCCAGCCAAACTAACTATGGCTACACCTTC; cdr3_aa: CASQTNYGYTF
d_call: NA; v_call: TRBV28; j_call: TRBJ2-3; clone_size: NA; cdr3_nt: TGTGCCAGCAGTTTAAAAGATACGCAGTATTTT; cdr3_aa: CASSLKDTQYF
d_call: NA; v_call: TRBV10-2; j_call: TRBJ2-2; clone_size: NA; cdr3_nt: TGCGCCAGAGAGTCCGGGGAGCTGTTTTTT; cdr3_aa: CARESGELFF
d_call: NA; v_call: TRBV5-1; j_call: TRBJ2-1; clone_size: NA; cdr3_nt: TGCGCCAGCTCCCCGAATGGCAGGGGAAATGAGCAGTTCTTC; cdr3_aa: CASSPNGRGNEQFF
d_call: NA; v_call: TRBV29-1; j_call: TRBJ1-2; clone_size: few; cdr3_nt: TGCAGCGTTGAATCAGGGCGGGTTGGCTACACCTTC; cdr3_aa: CSVESGRVGYTF
d_call: NA; v_call: TRBV7-8; j_call: TRBJ1-6; clone_size: NA; cdr3_nt: TGTGCCAGCAGCTTAGATTTTCCCAAATCACCCCTCCACTTT; cdr3_aa: CASSLDFPKSPLHF
d_call: TRBD1; v_call: TRBV29-1; j_call: TRBJ1-1; clone_size: NA; cdr3_nt: TGCAGCGTCGACAGGGGGCACACTGAAGCTTTCTTT; cdr3_aa: CSVDRGHTEAFF
d_call: TRBD1; v_call: TRBV29-1; j_call: TRBJ2-2; clone_size: NA; cdr3_nt: TGCAGCGTTGATGTACAGGGGTTCGGCACCGGGGAGCTGTTTTTT; cdr3_aa: CSVDVQGFGTGELFF
d_call: NA; v_call: TRBV5-1; j_call: TRBJ2-5; clone_size: NA; cdr3_nt: TGCGCCAGCAGCTTGGCCGGGCAGGAAGAGACCCAGTACTTC; cdr3_aa: CASSLAGQEETQYF
d_call: TRBD1; v_call: TRBV19; j_call: TRBJ2-2; clone_size: NA; cdr3_nt: TGTGCCAGCAGGACAGGGGGAAGGACCGGGGAGCTGTTTTTT; cdr3_aa: CASRTGGRTGELFF
d_call: TRBD1; v_call: TRBV20-1; j_call: TRBJ1-2; clone_size: NA; cdr3_nt: TGCAGTGCTAGAGGGGACAGTGGCTACACCTTC; cdr3_aa: CSARGDSGYTF
d_call: NA; v_call: TRBV11-2; j_call: TRBJ2-3; clone_size: NA; cdr3_nt: TGTGCCAGCAGTTCGGGGGCTAGGGATACGCAGTATTTT; cdr3_aa: CASSSGARDTQYF
d_call: NA; v_call: TRBV27; j_call: TRBJ2-2; clone_size: NA; cdr3_nt: TGTGCCAGCAGTTTAGACAGGACGAACACCGGGGAGCTGTTTTTT; cdr3_aa: CASSLDRTNTGELFF
d_call: NA; v_call: TRBV19; j_call: TRBJ2-4; clone_size: few; cdr3_nt: TGTGCCGCTGGAGGGCCAAACATTCAGTACTTC; cdr3_aa: CAAGGPNIQYF
d_call: NA; v_call: TRBV29-1; j_call: TRBJ2-7; clone_size: NA; cdr3_nt: TGCAGCGCAGGACGGGGAGGAGGCTACGAGCAGTACTTC; cdr3_aa: CSAGRGGGYEQYF
d_call: NA; v_call: TRBV29-1; j_call: TRBJ2-3; clone_size: NA; cdr3_nt: TGCAGCGTTGTAGCGAACACAGATACGCAGTATTTT; cdr3_aa: CSVVANTDTQYF
d_call: NA; v_call: TRBV18; j_call: TRBJ1-5; clone_size: NA; cdr3_nt: TGTGCCAGCTCACCAAAGGCGCAGGGGAATCAGCCCCAGCATTTT; cdr3_aa: CASSPKAQGNQPQHF
d_call: TRBD1; v_call: TRBV7-3; j_call: TRBJ2-7; clone_size: NA; cdr3_nt: TGTGCCAGCAGCACCACAGGGGATAGCTACGAGCAGTACTTC; cdr3_aa: CASSTTGDSYEQYF
d_call: NA; v_call: TRBV7-9; j_call: TRBJ2-2; clone_size: NA; cdr3_nt: TGTGCCAGCAGCCGACCTAACACCGGGGAGCTGTTTTTT; cdr3_aa: CASSRPNTGELFF
d_call: TRBD1; v_call: TRBV9; j_call: TRBJ2-1; clone_size: NA; cdr3_nt: TGTGCCAGCAGCGTAGGCCTCGGACAGGGTCTGAATGAGCAGTTCTTC; cdr3_aa: CASSVGLGQGLNEQFF
d_call: NA; v_call: TRBV5-1; j_call: TRBJ1-1; clone_size: NA; cdr3_nt: TGCGCCAGCAGCTTATTGACAGACACTGAAGCTTTCTTT; cdr3_aa: CASSLLTDTEAFF
d_call: NA; v_call: TRBV29-1; j_call: TRBJ2-1; clone_size: NA; cdr3_nt: TGCAGCGTTGGATGGAGGGACAATGAGCAGTTCTTC; cdr3_aa: CSVGWRDNEQFF
d_call: NA; v_call: TRBV5-1; j_call: TRBJ1-2; clone_size: few; cdr3_nt: TGCGCCAGCAGCGGATCGGGACAAGTCGATGGCTACACCTTC; cdr3_aa: CASSGSGQVDGYTF
d_call: TRBD1; v_call: TRBV19; j_call: TRBJ2-1; clone_size: NA; cdr3_nt: TGTGCCAGTAGTCCGGGACAGGGAGCCTACAATGAGCAGTTCTTC; cdr3_aa: CASSPGQGAYNEQFF
d_call: TRBD2; v_call: TRBV6-5; j_call: TRBJ2-4; clone_size: NA; cdr3_nt: TGTGCCAGCAGTCCGGGACTAGTTAAAAACATTCAGTACTTC; cdr3_aa: CASSPGLVKNIQYF
d_call: NA; v_call: TRBV29-1; j_call: TRBJ2-5; clone_size: NA; cdr3_nt: TGCAGCGTTGCGTCCCAAGAGACCCAGTACTTC; cdr3_aa: CSVASQETQYF
d_call: NA; v_call: TRBV29-1; j_call: TRBJ1-1; clone_size: NA; cdr3_nt: TGCAGCGTTGATTCTCAGGGGAACACTGAAGCTTTCTTT; cdr3_aa: CSVDSQGNTEAFF